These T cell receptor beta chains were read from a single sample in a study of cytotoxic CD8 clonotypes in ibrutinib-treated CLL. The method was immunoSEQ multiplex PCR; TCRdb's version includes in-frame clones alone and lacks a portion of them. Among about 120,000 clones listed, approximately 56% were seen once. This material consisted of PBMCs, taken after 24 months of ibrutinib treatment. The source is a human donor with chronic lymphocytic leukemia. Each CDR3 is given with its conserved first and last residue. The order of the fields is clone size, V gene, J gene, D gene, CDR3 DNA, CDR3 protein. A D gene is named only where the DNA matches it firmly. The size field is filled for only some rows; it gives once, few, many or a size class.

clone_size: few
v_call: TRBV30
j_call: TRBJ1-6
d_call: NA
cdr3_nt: TGTGCCTGGACTTCTAATTCACCCCTCCACTTT
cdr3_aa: CAWTSNSPLHF

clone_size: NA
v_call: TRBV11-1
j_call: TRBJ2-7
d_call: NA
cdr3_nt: TGTGCCAGCAGCTTGGACTCAGGGGTTCCTCCTTTCTACGAGCAGTACTTC
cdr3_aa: CASSLDSGVPPFYEQYF

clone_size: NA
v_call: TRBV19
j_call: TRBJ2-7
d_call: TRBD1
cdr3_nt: TGTGCCAGTAGTATTAAGGCAGGGGGATCCTACGAGCAGTACTTC
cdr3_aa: CASSIKAGGSYEQYF

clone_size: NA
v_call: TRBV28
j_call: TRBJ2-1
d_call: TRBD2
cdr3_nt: TGTGCCAGCAGCATAGCGGGGGAGCAGTTCTTC
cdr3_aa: CASSIAGEQFF

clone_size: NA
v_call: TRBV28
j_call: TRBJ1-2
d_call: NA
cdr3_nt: TGTGCCAGCAGGGATACAGATAACTATGGCTACACCTTC
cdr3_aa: CASRDTDNYGYTF

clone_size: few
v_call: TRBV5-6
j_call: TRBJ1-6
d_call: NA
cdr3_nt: TGTGCCAGCAGCTTGGCCAGGGCAAATTCACCCCTCCACTTT
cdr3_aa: CASSLARANSPLHF

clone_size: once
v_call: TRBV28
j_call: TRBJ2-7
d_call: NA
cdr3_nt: TGTGCCAGCAGCTTACCGACTAGGGCCGAGCAGTACTTC
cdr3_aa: CASSLPTRAEQYF

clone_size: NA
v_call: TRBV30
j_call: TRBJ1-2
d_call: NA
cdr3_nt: TGTGCCTGGAGTGGGACTCTTTATGGCTACACCTTC
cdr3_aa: CAWSGTLYGYTF

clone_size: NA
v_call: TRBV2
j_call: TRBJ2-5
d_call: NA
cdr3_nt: TGTGCCAGCAGCGGGGGTAGGAAGACCCAGTACTTC
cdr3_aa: CASSGGRKTQYF

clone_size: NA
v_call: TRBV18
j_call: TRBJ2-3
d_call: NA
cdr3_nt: TGTGCCAGCTCACCCGGGTACGATACGCAGTATTTT
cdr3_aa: CASSPGYDTQYF

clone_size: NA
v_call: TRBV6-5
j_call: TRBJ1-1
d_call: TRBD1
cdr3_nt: TGTGCCAGCAGATCCGGGACAGATGAAGCTTTCTTT
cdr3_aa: CASRSGTDEAFF

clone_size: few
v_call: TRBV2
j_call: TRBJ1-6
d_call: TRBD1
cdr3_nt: TGTGCCAGCAGTGGACCGGGACAGAGGACTTCACCCCTCCACTTT
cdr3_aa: CASSGPGQRTSPLHF

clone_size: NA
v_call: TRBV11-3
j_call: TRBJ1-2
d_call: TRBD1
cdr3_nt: TGTGCCAGCAGCTACCGTCCCGGGACAGGGAACTATGGCTACACCTTC
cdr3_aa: CASSYRPGTGNYGYTF

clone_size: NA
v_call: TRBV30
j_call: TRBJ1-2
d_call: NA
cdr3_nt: TGTGCCTGGATGGGGGGAGAGAGCTATGGCTACACCTTC
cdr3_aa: CAWMGGESYGYTF

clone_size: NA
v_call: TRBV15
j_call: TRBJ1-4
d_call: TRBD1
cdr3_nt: TGTGCCACCAGCAGAGGCCGATTGGGGACAGGGGGTAATGAAAAACTGTTTTTT
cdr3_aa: CATSRGRLGTGGNEKLFF

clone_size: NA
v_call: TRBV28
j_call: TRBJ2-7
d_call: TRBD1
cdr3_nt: TGTGCCAGCAGTTTTCCCGCGACAGGGAACTACGAGCAGTACTTC
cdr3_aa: CASSFPATGNYEQYF

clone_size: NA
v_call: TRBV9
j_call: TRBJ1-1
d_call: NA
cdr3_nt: TGTGCCAGCAGCATACGGGAGGGGAGTGAAGCTTTCTTT
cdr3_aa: CASSIREGSEAFF

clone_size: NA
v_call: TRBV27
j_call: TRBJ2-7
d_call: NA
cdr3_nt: TGTGCCAGCAGTTCCCCTTACGTAGGATCCTACGAGCAGTACTTC
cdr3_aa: CASSSPYVGSYEQYF

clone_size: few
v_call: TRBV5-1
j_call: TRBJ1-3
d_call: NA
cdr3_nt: TGCGCCAGCAGCTTCAGGGACGGAAACACCATATATTTT
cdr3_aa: CASSFRDGNTIYF

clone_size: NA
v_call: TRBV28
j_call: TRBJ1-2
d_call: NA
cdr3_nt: TGCGCCAGCACCCCATGGGGAGCGGTTGCCGATGGCTACACCTTC
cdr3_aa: CASTPWGAVADGYTF

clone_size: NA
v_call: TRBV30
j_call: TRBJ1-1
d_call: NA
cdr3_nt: TGTGCCTGGAGTGTGCTTGCCAGGCGGGTGAACACTGAAGCTTTCTTT
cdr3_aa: CAWSVLARRVNTEAFF

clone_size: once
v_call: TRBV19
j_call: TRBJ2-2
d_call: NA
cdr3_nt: TGTGCCAGTAGTATCCTGGACAGGAACACCGGGGAGCTGTTTTTT
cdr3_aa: CASSILDRNTGELFF

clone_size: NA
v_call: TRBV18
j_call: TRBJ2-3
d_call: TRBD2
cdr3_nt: TGTGCCAGCTCACCACGGGGGACTAGCGGACTCTCCTGGCTGTATTTT
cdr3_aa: CASSPRGTSGLSWLYF

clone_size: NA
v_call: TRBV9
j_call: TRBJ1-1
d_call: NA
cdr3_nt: TGTGCCAGCAGCCCCCAACAGGGGAACACTGAAGCTTTCTTT
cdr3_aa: CASSPQQGNTEAFF

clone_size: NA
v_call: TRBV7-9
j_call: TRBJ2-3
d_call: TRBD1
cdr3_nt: TGTGCCAGCAGAAGGGGACAGGGTGCCACAGATACGCAGTATTTT
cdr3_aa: CASRRGQGATDTQYF

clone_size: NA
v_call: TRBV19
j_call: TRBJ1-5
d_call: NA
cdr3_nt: TGTGCCAGTAGTACCTTGACAGGTAACAATCAGCCCCAGCATTTT
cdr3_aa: CASSTLTGNNQPQHF

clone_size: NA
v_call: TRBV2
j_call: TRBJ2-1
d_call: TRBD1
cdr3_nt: TGTGCCAGCAAGAGGACAGGGGACAATGAGCAGTTCTTC
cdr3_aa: CASKRTGDNEQFF

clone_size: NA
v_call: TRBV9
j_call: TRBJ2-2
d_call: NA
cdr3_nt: TGTGCCAGCAGCGTAGGTTTCGGGCCTTTGGCCGGGGAGCTGTTTTTT
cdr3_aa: CASSVGFGPLAGELFF

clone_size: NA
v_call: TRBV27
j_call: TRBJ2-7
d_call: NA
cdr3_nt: TGTGCCAGCAGTTTACGAGGGTCAGGGATTATAGGCGAGCAGTACTTC
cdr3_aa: CASSLRGSGIIGEQYF

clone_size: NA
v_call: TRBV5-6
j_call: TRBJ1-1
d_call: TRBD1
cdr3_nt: TGTGCCAGCAGCACGGGACAGTTGAACACTGAAGCTTTCTTT
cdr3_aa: CASSTGQLNTEAFF

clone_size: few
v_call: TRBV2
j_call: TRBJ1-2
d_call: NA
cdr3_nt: TGTGCCAGCAGTGAAGAGCAAAATAGGGGAGGGTACTATGGCTACACCTTC
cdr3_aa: CASSEEQNRGGYYGYTF

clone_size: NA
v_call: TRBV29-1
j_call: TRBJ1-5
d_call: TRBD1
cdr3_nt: TGCAGCGTAGCTACAGGGGGCAATCAGCCCCAGCATTTT
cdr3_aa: CSVATGGNQPQHF

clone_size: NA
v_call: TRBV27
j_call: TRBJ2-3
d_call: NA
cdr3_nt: TGTGCCAGCAGAAATCGGGGGCTGGTCACAGATACGCAGTATTTT
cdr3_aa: CASRNRGLVTDTQYF

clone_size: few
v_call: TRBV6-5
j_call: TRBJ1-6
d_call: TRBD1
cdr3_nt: TGTGCCACACAGCAACAGGGGAGTGTTTCACCCCTCCACTTT
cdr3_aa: CATQQQGSVSPLHF

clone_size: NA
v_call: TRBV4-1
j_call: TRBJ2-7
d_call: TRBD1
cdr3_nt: TGCGCCAGCAGCCAAGATGCCGGACAGGGATTCTACGAGCAGTACTTC
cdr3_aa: CASSQDAGQGFYEQYF

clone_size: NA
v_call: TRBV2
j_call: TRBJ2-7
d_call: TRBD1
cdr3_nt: TGTGCCACCGGACAGGGCCTCTACGAGCAGTACTTC
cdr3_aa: CATGQGLYEQYF

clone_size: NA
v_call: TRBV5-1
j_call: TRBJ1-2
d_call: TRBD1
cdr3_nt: TGCGCCAGCAGTCAGGACAGGGCCTATGGCTACACCTTC
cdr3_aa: CASSQDRAYGYTF

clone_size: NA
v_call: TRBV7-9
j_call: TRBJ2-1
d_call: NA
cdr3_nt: TGTGCCAGCAGCTTAGCTAGCAGTGAGCAGTTCTTC
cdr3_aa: CASSLASSEQFF

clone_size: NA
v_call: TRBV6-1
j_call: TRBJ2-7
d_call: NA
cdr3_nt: TGTGCCAGCAGTGAAGGGGGGTCCCACGAGCAGTACTTC
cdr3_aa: CASSEGGSHEQYF

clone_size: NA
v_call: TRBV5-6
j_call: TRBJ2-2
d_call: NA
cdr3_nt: TGTGCCAGCAGCTTGCAAGGGAACACCGGGGAGCTGTTTTTT
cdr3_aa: CASSLQGNTGELFF

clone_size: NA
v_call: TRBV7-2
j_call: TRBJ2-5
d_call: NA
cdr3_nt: TGTGCCAGCAGCTTAACCCTTCAAGAGACCCAGTACTTC
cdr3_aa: CASSLTLQETQYF

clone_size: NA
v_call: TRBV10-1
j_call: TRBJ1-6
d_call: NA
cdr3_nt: TGCGCCAGCAGTGAGGGTTCAGGAATCTCACCCCTCCACTTT
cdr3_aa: CASSEGSGISPLHF

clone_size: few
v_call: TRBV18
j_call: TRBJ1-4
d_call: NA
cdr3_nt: TGTGCCAGCTCCCCGGAGGGCAACTGGGAAAAACTGTTTTTT
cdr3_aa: CASSPEGNWEKLFF

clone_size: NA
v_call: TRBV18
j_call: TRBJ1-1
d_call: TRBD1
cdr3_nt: TGTGCCAGCTCACCACTGGGACAGGGTGCGGTTGAAGCTTTCTTT
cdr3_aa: CASSPLGQGAVEAFF

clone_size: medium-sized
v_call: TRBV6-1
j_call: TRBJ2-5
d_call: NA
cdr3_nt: TGTGCCAGCGGAGGAAGGGGGTGGGAGACCCAGTACTTC
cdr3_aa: CASGGRGWETQYF